The T cell receptor (beta chain) described here comes from a study of cytomegalovirus exposure and HLA in healthy donors. Study-wide findings and caveats: Earlier analysis looked at TCR beta V segments, and most were productive about 90% or about 30% of the time. Later analysis suggested links between common viral pathogens and several top significant clusters. A later examination showed that TCR association rates differed by HLA locus, with DRB1 most and HLA-C fewest.

The trim removed 4 bases at V and 4 bases at J, leaving 5 bases unmatched. The CDR3 has 14 residues. CDR1 and CDR2 from the germline V gene are SGDLS and YYNGEE. To note about this clone: Its antigen is unidentified.

PCR amplification relied on 60 Vbeta primers (plus 13 Jbeta primers). Some clones are missing from TCRdb's copy, which holds only in-frame ones; the method was immunoSEQ multiplex PCR. The data contain about 170,000 clones, 82% of them seen just once; the ten biggest clones take up 1.5%. Sequencing was carried out using PBMCs. V usage is TRBV9 and J usage is TRBJ1-1; 9 nucleotides agree with TRBD1. The TCR sequence derives from a girl between 10 and 17 years old in good health and CMV-seropositive. The CDR3 DNA sequence: TGTGCCAGCAGCCAGACAGGGGGGAGCACTGAAGCTTTCTTT. This encodes CASSQTGGSTEAFF.